This T cell receptor beta chain was recorded in a study of blood T cells in healthy people across ages. Study-wide points: Nothing was known about donor CMV status, and this possibly confounded expanded clonotype changes. Higher diversity, along with more naive CD4+ cells, distinguished long-lived donors from aged donors.

The CDR3 consists of 13 residues. Trimming took 4 bases from V and 2 from J; bases not matched to a gene: 1. Germline assignment: CDR1 SGHTA and CDR2 FQGNSA. The table lists this clonotype with many counts. Its antigen is not known. A minimum of 7 million PBMCs was isolated per sample. PCR was performed a second time for about 7 to 12 cycles using a sample-barcoded 5' primer and a J-beta primer mix. Every sample gave at least 2.5 million paired-end reads containing CDR3. TCRdb redid the calling of the 5' RACE reads with MiXCR, one entry per CDR3 protein. The sample consists of hundreds of thousands of distinct CDR3 sequences, 45% to 60% of them appearing once.

This rearrangement joins TRBV7-2 to TRBJ1-2; 7 bases fit TRBD1. Sequenced input: blood. This sequence originates from a woman of 80 years or more in good health. Here the CDR3 DNA reads TGTGCCAGCAGCTGGGACAGCAACTATGGCTACACCTTC. Its translation is CASSWDSNYGYTF.